Here is one TCR beta chain with its context. Its matching antigen is unknown. The data were obtained in a study of T cells after yellow fever vaccination. Study outcomes and limitations: Most clones from primary vaccination resurfaced after the booster (around 97% CD4, 88% CD8). Contaminating bulk clonotypes could be abundant in FACS-sorted repertoires. A small share of clonotypes appeared in both CD4 and CD8 compartments.

Universal primer sites and UMIs were introduced during 5'RACE template-switching synthesis of TCR cDNA. TCRdb recomputed calls from the 5' RACE reads with MiXCR, one row per CDR3 protein. The profile shows about 400,000 distinct CDR3 sequences, around 6.5% of them singletons. CDR1 is GTSNPN, CDR2 SVGIG, per germline (reference sequence). This CDR3 has 14 amino acids. With 2 bases removed from V and 1 base from J, the gap between germline ends came to 9 bases. The gene calls are TRBV30 and TRBJ1-5; D call uncertain. The sequencing used PBMCs, collected 5 days after the yellow fever booster vaccination. The origin of this receptor is a man aged 25-45 years who received the YFV17D yellow fever vaccine. In DNA, the CDR3 is TGTGCCTGGAGTTTAACATGGAGCAATCAGCCCCAGCATTTT. It yields the protein CAWSLTWSNQPQHF.